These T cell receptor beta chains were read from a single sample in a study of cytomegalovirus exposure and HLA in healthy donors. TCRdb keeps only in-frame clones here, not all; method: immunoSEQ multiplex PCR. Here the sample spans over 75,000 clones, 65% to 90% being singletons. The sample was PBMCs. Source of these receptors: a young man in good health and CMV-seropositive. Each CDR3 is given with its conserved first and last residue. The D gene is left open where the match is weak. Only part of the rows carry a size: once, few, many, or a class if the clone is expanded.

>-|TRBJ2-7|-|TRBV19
TGTGCCAGTAGTATGCTAGGGACGGTCCCAGGAGGGTACGAGCAGTACTTC
CASSMLGTVPGGYEQYF
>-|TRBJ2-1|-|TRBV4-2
TGTGCCAGCAGCCGGCAGGCTAATGAGCAGTTCTTC
CASSRQANEQFF
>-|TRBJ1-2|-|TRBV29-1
TGCAGCGTTGATCAGGGGACCTATGGCTACACCTTC
CSVDQGTYGYTF
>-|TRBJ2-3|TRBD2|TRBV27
TGTGCCAGCAGTTTTCCCGGGCGGGGGACGCAGTATTTT
CASSFPGRGTQYF
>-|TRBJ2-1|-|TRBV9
TGTGCCAGTTCAGAGGGCGGTTCCTACAATGAGCAGTTCTTC
CASSEGGSYNEQFF
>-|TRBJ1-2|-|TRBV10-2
TGCGCCAGCAGCTTAGGGGTTAACTATGGCTACACCTTC
CASSLGVNYGYTF
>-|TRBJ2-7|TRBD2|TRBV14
TGTGCCAGCAGCCAAGACGGAGCGGGAGGGGGAATCAGCGAGCAGTACTTC
CASSQDGAGGGISEQYF
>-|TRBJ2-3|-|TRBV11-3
TGTGCCAGCAGCCCAGGGGCCGGCGGGAGCAAGACAGATACGCAGTATTTT
CASSPGAGGSKTDTQYF
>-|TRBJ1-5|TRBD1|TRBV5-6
TGTGCCAGCAGCTTGGGTTACAGGGGGCCTCAGCCCCAGCATTTT
CASSLGYRGPQPQHF
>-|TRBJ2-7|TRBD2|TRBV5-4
TGTGCCAGCAGCTTAGGACTAGGATCCTACGAGCAGTACTTC
CASSLGLGSYEQYF
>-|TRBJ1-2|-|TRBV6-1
TGTGCCAGCAGTGTCACGGGACACCTAACTATAGGCTACACCTTC
CASSVTGHLTIGYTF
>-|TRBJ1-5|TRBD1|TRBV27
TGTGCCAGCAGTCGACGACAGGGTTTCGATCAGCCCCAGCATTTT
CASSRRQGFDQPQHF
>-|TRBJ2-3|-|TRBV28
TGTGCCAGCAGTTTCGGCAGGAGGGCAGATACGCAGTATTTT
CASSFGRRADTQYF
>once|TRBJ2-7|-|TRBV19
TGTGCCAGTAGTATGGGCAGGTCGCGCTACGAGCAGTACTTC
CASSMGRSRYEQYF
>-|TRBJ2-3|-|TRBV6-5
TGTGCCAGCAGTTACTCGCCTGAGTCGAATACGCAGTATTTT
CASSYSPESNTQYF
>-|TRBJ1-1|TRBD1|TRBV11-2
TGTGCCAGCAGCGACGGGACAGCGACGAACACTGAAGCTTTCTTT
CASSDGTATNTEAFF
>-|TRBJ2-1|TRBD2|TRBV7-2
TGTGCCAGCTTCTGGGGAGGGCCAGCGGGATTTTACAATGAGCAGTTCTTC
CASFWGGPAGFYNEQFF
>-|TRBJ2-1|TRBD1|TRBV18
TGTGCCAGCTCCCGACAGGGGATTGAGCAGTTCTTC
CASSRQGIEQFF